This record looks at one T cell receptor beta chain sequence and its context. Its antigen is unidentified. A single record per CDR3 protein comes from TCRdb applying MiXCR to the reads. The sample shows about 480,000 distinct CDR3 sequences, roughly 34% of them seen only once. The data were taken from a study of T cell repertoires in cytomegalovirus infection. Trimming cost V 5 bases and J 7 bases; bases outside gene matches: 0. Germline assignment: CDR1 LNHDA and CDR2 SQIVND (reference sequence). The CDR3 consists of 14 residues. The input for sequencing was cultured PBMCs, taken from culture after CMV antigen stimulation. The chain couples TRBV19 to TRBJ2-1, with 15 bases matching TRBD2. The clonotype was recovered from a human donor in good health (CMV status not recorded). Some clones in this sample may be carry-over from other donors' samples. The CDR3 DNA sequence: TGTGCCAGTAGTGGGACTAGCGGGAGGAATGAGCAGTTCTTC. Translated: CASSGTSGRNEQFF.